The present TCR beta chain was sequenced within a study of cytomegalovirus exposure and HLA in healthy donors. 60 Vbeta and 13 Jbeta primers were used in PCR. Sequenced by immunoSEQ multiplex PCR; TCRdb stores in-frame clones only, minus some. Of about 200,000 clones listed, 60% to 85% were seen once; the top ten hold about 1%. Comments on this clone: Its antigen remains unidentified.

General study results and limits: Later work found most CMV-associated TCR beta chains apparently HLA-restricted.

This CDR3 comprises 15 residues. Germline CDR1 SGHTA, CDR2 FQGNSA. The ends were cut back, 1 base at V and 7 bases at J, with 14 bases in the middle. The rearrangement links TRBV7-2 to TRBJ2-1; TRBD1 might be the D (6 bases). The sample consisted of PBMCs. The TCR sequence derives from a woman between 35 and 50 years old in good health and CMV-seronegative. CDR3: CASSLVRGGPNEQFF. As DNA, the CDR3 is TGTGCCAGCAGCTTAGTCAGGGGTGGACCTAATGAGCAGTTCTTC.